This paragraph covers one TCR beta chain sequence. Germline V gene sequence: CDR1 SGDLS, CDR2 YYNGEE. Trimming took off 0 bases at V and 5 bases at J, with 15 bases between the two ends. The CDR3 contains 16 residues. Clones were sequenced by immunoSEQ multiplex PCR, and TCRdb holds only the in-frame ones, with some missing. The repertoire holds 85,000 to 130,000 clones, with over 80% as singletons. This entry comes from a study of PD-L1 blockade in urothelial cancer. For each patient, 1 to 8 samples were obtained, pretreatment and on-treatment. Sequences were derived from PBMCs, sampled around atezolizumab (anti-PD-L1) treatment. This receptor was taken from an elderly woman with urothelial cancer. This chain joins TRBV9 and TRBJ2-1; weak D call: TRBD2 (5 bases). CDR3 protein: CASSVDSGNTHNEQFF. CDR3 DNA: TGTGCCAGCAGCGTAGATTCGGGAAATACGCACAATGAGCAGTTCTTC.